The rows below give T cell receptor beta chains drawn from one sample of a study of metastatic and nonmetastatic thyroid tumors. Using MiXCR, TCRdb reanalyzed the PCR reads. The data show roughly 15,000 clones, over 9.5% seen once. The sample comprised blood. The receptors stem from a female donor with papillary thyroid cancer or a benign thyroid nodule (not recorded which). Some clones in this sample may be carry-over from other donors' samples. Both conserved end residues are part of each CDR3. The order of the fields is V gene, J gene, CDR3 protein.

>TRBV19|TRBJ2-1
CASSAPGQGGNEQFF
>TRBV9|TRBJ2-7
CASSPRGSYEQYF
>TRBV20-1|TRBJ2-7
CSARPLVEQYF
>TRBV7-2|TRBJ2-7
CASSPGSGGAYEQYF
>TRBV6-1|TRBJ2-2
CASTGREGANTGELFF
>TRBV5-1|TRBJ1-3
CASSWRDRASGNTIYF
>TRBV20-1|TRBJ1-6
CSAQGQSYSPLHF
>TRBV6-1|TRBJ1-2
CATNPQSGYGYTF
>TRBV7-2|TRBJ2-4
CASSLVGAFLAKNIQYF
>TRBV27|TRBJ2-7
CASSFQGGSYEQYF
>TRBV20-1|TRBJ2-5
CSARAGGGQETQYF
>TRBV7-9|TRBJ2-6
CASSPRGSGANVLTF
>TRBV27|TRBJ1-2
CASSLNRGSNYGYTF
>TRBV28|TRBJ1-2
CASSFKQGARYGYTF
>TRBV11-3|TRBJ2-3
CASRRGGGRRDTQYF
>TRBV3-1|TRBJ1-2
CASSQYGSPSGYTF
>TRBV9|TRBJ1-6
CASSVGSANSPLHF
>TRBV2|TRBJ2-5
CASSEAGPGTQYF
>TRBV6-1|TRBJ2-1
CASSENQYGEQFF
>TRBV3-1|TRBJ1-2
CASSAAVNYGYTF
>TRBV28|TRBJ2-7
CASSTKPRGRRYEQYF
>TRBV12-3/TRBV12-4|TRBJ2-1
CASEYNRGGANEQFF
>TRBV6-6|TRBJ2-3
CASSYDGGDTDTQYF
>TRBV2|TRBJ2-7
CASSEDRREQYF
>TRBV6-1|TRBJ1-1
CASATGNTEAFF
>TRBV30|TRBJ2-3
CAWSAPVDTQYF
>TRBV5-6|TRBJ2-7
CASSQQYREDEQYF
>TRBV28|TRBJ1-5
CASSGGQASNQPQHF
>TRBV4-1|TRBJ2-7
CASSQFILSYEQYF
>TRBV18|TRBJ2-1
CASSPYVTYNEQFF
>TRBV7-2|TRBJ1-1
CASSLDRGRVAFF
>TRBV9|TRBJ1-2
CASSDPSMTSTSF
>TRBV5-6|TRBJ1-3
CASSFRGGSGNTIYF
>TRBV2|TRBJ1-1
CASKFGTGGFGGGNTEAFF
>TRBV5-1|TRBJ1-5
CASSLAIDQPQHF
>TRBV6-9|TRBJ1-1
CAGYREHTEAFF
>TRBV6-1|TRBJ2-7
CASSGSGGSSYEQYF
>TRBV28|TRBJ1-2
CASGGWGYGYTF
>TRBV11-1|TRBJ1-1
CASSPRRGEAFF
>TRBV20-1|TRBJ1-2
CSAPDRQRGGYTF
>TRBV4-1|TRBJ2-5
CASSQDSRETQYF
>TRBV2|TRBJ2-7
CASSEGALEQYF
>TRBV2|TRBJ2-5
CASSGTSQETQYF
>TRBV14|TRBJ2-5
CASSHGETQYF
>TRBV4-2|TRBJ2-7
CASSQIFSGSIPYEQYF
>TRBV20-1|TRBJ2-5
CSARVLAGGIQETQYF
>TRBV15|TRBJ2-2
CATSRTSENTGELFF
>TRBV5-4|TRBJ2-2
CAISPRQGSLAGELFF
>TRBV11-1|TRBJ2-3
CASSLARGVDTDTQYF